The 32 T cell receptor beta chains presented below share a single source sample, sequenced in a study of cytomegalovirus exposure and HLA in healthy donors (dated by TCRdb to 2015 to 2018). The library was produced with the immunoSEQ multiplex PCR assay. For the multiplex PCR, a mixture combining 60 forward primers for TCR Vbeta segments and 13 reverse primers for TCR Jbeta segments was used. TCRdb retrieved this table from immuneACCESS and kept in-frame rearrangements only. Not all clones are present; in checked studies, unresolved V genes account for under half, and no reason is known for the remainder. This sample comprises approximately 140,000 clones, 60% to 70% of them detected only once. In total, the top ten clones hold around 7.1% of the sample. Sequences were obtained from PBMCs. These receptors were taken from a woman aged 55-70 years in good health and CMV-seropositive.

This clone has only a few counts. This chain links TRBV19 with TRBJ2-1; D is undetermined. CDR1 and CDR2 (germline): LNHDA, SQIVND (reference sequence). Trimming pared 0 bases from V and 6 bases from J, leaving 12 bases between. The CDR3 totals 15 residues. This chain's CDR3 is CASSIDDSAINEQFF. CDR3 DNA sequence: TGTGCCAGTAGTATAGATGACTCGGCGATCAATGAGCAGTTCTTC.

The chain joins TRBV29-1 to TRBJ2-3, with 9 bases lining up with TRBD2. V shed 6 bases and J 1 base; nucleotides not matched to a gene: 2. Per germline, CDR1 SQVTM and CDR2 ANQGSEA. This CDR3 is 13 amino acids long. CDR3 in DNA: TGCAGCGTGAGGACTAGCGGCACAGATACGCAGTATTTT. Amino acid sequence: CSVRTSGTDTQYF.

Regarding this clone: Its ends do not fully match the called genes, so a read error is possible. Other DNA sequences from this sample encode an identical CDR3 as well. The chain employs TRBV19 and TRBJ1-1; 9 bases align to TRBD1. Germline values: CDR1 LNHDA, CDR2 SQIVND (reference sequence). The CDR3 totals 13 residues. The CDR3 DNA reads as TGCGCCAGTAGCACAGGGGGCAGAACTGAAGCTTTCTTT. Its translation is CASSTGGRTEAFF.

V usage is TRBV7-9 and J usage is TRBJ2-3, with 12 nucleotides matching TRBD2. The CDR3 extends over 17 amino acids. Germline V CDR1 and CDR2: SEHNR, FQNEAQ (reference sequence). With V trimmed by 5 bases and J by 4 bases, 10 bases remained unmatched. The CDR3 coding sequence is TGTGCCAGCAGCGAGGAGCGACTAGCGGGAGTACCAGATACGCAGTATTTT. Translating it yields CASSEERLAGVPDTQYF.

This chain joins TRBV28 and TRBJ2-7; perhaps TRBD2 as D (5 bases). The germline V gene encodes CDR1 MDHEN and CDR2 SYDVKM. The CDR3 totals 14 residues. The V end lost 6 bases, the J end lost 6 bases, and 18 bases lay between the germline ends. The CDR3 here is CASRSEPLGAEQYF. In DNA, the CDR3 is TGTGCCAGCAGATCTGAGCCGTTGGGAGCCGAGCAGTACTTC. The full variable domain, in which reference TRBV28 and TRBJ2-7 provide the parts outside the CDR3, is DVKVTQSSRYLVKRTGEKVFLECVQDMDHENMFWYRQDPGLGLRLIYFSYDVKMKEKGDIPEGYSVSREKKERFSLILESASTNQTSMYLCASRSEPLGAEQYFGPGTRLTVT.

This clone was detected only once. The genes are TRBV5-1 and TRBJ2-7; TRBD1 aligns across 12 bases. CDR1 SGHRS and CDR2 YFSETQ come from the germline V gene. The CDR3 contains 17 residues. The junction had 8 bases not matched to a gene; V was cut back by 1 base and J by 3 bases. CDR3 sequence reads: CASSLSGQGAFSYEQYF. For the CDR3, the DNA is TGCGCCAGCAGCTTGTCGGGACAGGGGGCGTTTAGCTACGAGCAGTACTTC. The variable domain in full, with the rest retrieved from reference TRBV5-1 and TRBJ2-7, is KAGVTQTPRYLIKTRGQQVTLSCSPISGHRSVSWYQQTPGQGLQFLFEYFSETQRNKGNFPGRFSGRQFSNSRSEMNVSTLELGDSALYLCASSLSGQGAFSYEQYFGPGTRLTVT.

V and J are TRBV4-1 and TRBJ2-7; 7 nucleotides match TRBD2. V shed 3 bases and J 3 bases; nucleotides not matched to a gene: 11. Germline loops: CDR1 MGHRA, CDR2 YSYEKL. The CDR3 contains 16 residues. CDR3 DNA sequence: TGCGCCAGCAGCCAGGAACTATCGGGACTAAACTACGAGCAGTACTTC. Its translation: CASSQELSGLNYEQYF.

This clone was seen a few times. V and J are TRBV7-2 and TRBJ2-7; 9 positions match TRBD2. The CDR3 is 14 amino acids. Germline lookup yields CDR1 SGHTA and CDR2 FQGNSA. The trim removed 4 bases at V and 2 bases at J, leaving 3 bases unmatched. For the CDR3, the DNA is TGTGCCAGCAGCTCTAGCGGGATTGCCTACGAGCAGTACTTC. Translation gives CASSSSGIAYEQYF.

This chain uses TRBV7-2 with TRBJ2-7; 8 nucleotides align to TRBD2. Germline values: CDR1 SGHTA, CDR2 FQGNSA. This CDR3 has 15 residues. V gave up 5 bases and J gave up 2 bases; unmatched junction bases: 8. This chain's CDR3 is CASSRWAGGAYEQYF. The CDR3 coding sequence is TGTGCCAGCAGCCGGTGGGCGGGAGGAGCCTACGAGCAGTACTTC.

The chain employs TRBV4-3 and TRBJ2-7; 8 positions agree with TRBD2. Germline V gene data show CDR1 as LGHNA and CDR2 as YSLEER. This CDR3 is 15 amino acids long. Trimming removed 0 bases from V and 7 bases from J; junction bases left unmatched: 8. CDR3 bases: TGCGCCAGCAGCCAAGAAAATCGACTAGCGAGAGAGCAGTACTTC. It codes for CASSQENRLAREQYF.

In the case of this clone: Germline and junction disagree at one end, which may indicate a read error. The chain carries TRBV4-3 and TRBJ1-2; 7 bases match TRBD1. CDR3 size: 14 residues. Germline V gene lookup returns CDR1 LGHNA and CDR2 YSLEER. CDR3 coding DNA: TGCGCCAGCAGCCCAACAGGGGAGAACTATAGCTACACCTTC. It codes for CASSPTGENYSYTF.

This clone was found a few times. The genes are TRBV19 and TRBJ2-7, with 11 bases aligning to TRBD2. With V trimmed by 4 bases and J by 6 bases, 5 bases remained unmatched. The CDR3 sequence is 14 residues long. Germline values: CDR1 LNHDA, CDR2 SQIVND (reference sequence). CDR3 DNA sequence: TGTGCCAGTAGTAACCGTGGACTAGCGGGCGAGCAGTACTTC. Translating it yields CASSNRGLAGEQYF. The variable domain in full, with the rest retrieved from reference TRBV19 and TRBJ2-7, is DGGITQSPKYLFRKEGQNVTLSCEQNLNHDAMYWYRQDPGQGLRLIYYSQIVNDFQKGDIAEGYSVSREKKESFPLTVTSAQKNPTAFYLCASSNRGLAGEQYFGPGTRLTVT.

The rearrangement joins TRBV28 to TRBJ1-5; TRBD1 agrees at 10 bases. V lost 7 bases, J lost 2 bases, and 5 bases stayed unmatched. The CDR3 has 15 residues. Germline values: CDR1 MDHEN, CDR2 SYDVKM. Here the CDR3 DNA reads TGTGCCAGCACGACAGGGGGCCTAGGCAATCAGCCCCAGCATTTT. Protein: CASTTGGLGNQPQHF.

The CDR3: CASSLRQGTTYANTIYF. The CDR3 DNA reads TGTGCCAGCAGCTTAAGACAGGGAACGACCTATGCAAACACCATATATTTT. The genes are TRBV7-6 and TRBJ1-3, with 7 bases fitting TRBD1. The CDR3 spans 17 residues. V shed 2 bases, J shed 6 bases, and the junction held 13 bases outside the gene matches. Germline lookup yields CDR1 SGHVS and CDR2 FNYEAQ.

The chain carries TRBV7-2 and TRBJ1-5; D possibly corresponds to TRBD1 (6 bases). V lost 0 bases to trimming and J lost 7 bases, with 13 bases between them. The germline V gene encodes CDR1 SGHTA and CDR2 FQGNSA. This CDR3 has 15 amino acids. CDR3 nucleotides: TGTGCCAGCAGCTTAGCGCGGGGGGCGCACCAGCCCCAGCATTTT. This translates into CASSLARGAHQPQHF. Drawing the rest from reference TRBV7-2 and TRBJ1-5, the complete variable domain is GAGVSQSPSNKVTEKGKDVELRCDPISGHTALYWYRQSLGQGLEFLIYFQGNSAPDKSGLPSDRFSAERTGGSVSTLTIQRTQQEDSAVYLCASSLARGAHQPQHFGDGTRLSIL.

CDR3 loop: CASSLVSAELAKNIQYF. The CDR3 coding sequence is TGCGCCAGCAGCTTGGTATCTGCGGAACTAGCCAAAAACATTCAGTACTTC. V usage is TRBV5-1 and J usage is TRBJ2-4; D ambiguous. CDR3 length equals 17 residues. Between the trimmed V and J ends, which lost 0 bases and 0 bases, there was a span of 13 bases. The germline V gene encodes CDR1 SGHRS and CDR2 YFSETQ. The full variable domain, completed using reference TRBV5-1 and TRBJ2-4, is KAGVTQTPRYLIKTRGQQVTLSCSPISGHRSVSWYQQTPGQGLQFLFEYFSETQRNKGNFPGRFSGRQFSNSRSEMNVSTLELGDSALYLCASSLVSAELAKNIQYFGAGTRLSVL.

V is TRBV28 and J is TRBJ1-1; TRBD1 might be the D (6 bases). The ends were cut back, 3 bases at V and 10 bases at J, with 9 bases in the middle. The CDR3 loop spans 11 amino acids. CDR1 is MDHEN and CDR2 is SYDVKM in the germline V gene. CDR3 residues: CASSFGGRAFF. CDR3 nucleotide sequence: TGTGCCAGCAGTTTCGGGGGGCGAGCTTTCTTT.

This chain links TRBV5-6 with TRBJ2-3; D is undetermined. V lost 4 bases, J lost 0 bases, and 15 bases lay in between. The CDR3 sequence is 16 residues long. Germline V gene sequence: CDR1 SGHDT, CDR2 YYEEEE. CDR3 DNA: TGTGCCAGCAGCGATCTAGATGTAGCCAGCACAGATACGCAGTATTTT. Amino acid sequence: CASSDLDVASTDTQYF.

This chain links TRBV7-7 with TRBJ2-5, with 14 bases aligning to TRBD2. The V gene's germline CDR1 is SSHAT and CDR2 FNYEAQ (reference sequence). J was trimmed by 3 bases and V by 3 bases; bases with no gene match: 0. The CDR3 is 15 residues long. CDR3 sequence reads: CASSLGLAGEETQYF. In nucleotides, the CDR3 is TGTGCCAGCAGCTTGGGACTAGCGGGAGAAGAGACCCAGTACTTC.

This clone appeared a few times. The chain is built from TRBV2 and TRBJ2-7; 7 bases match TRBD1. Germline lookup yields CDR1 SNHLY and CDR2 FYNNEI. With 6 bases clipped from V and 6 bases from J, the junction kept 5 bases outside the gene matches. The CDR3 has 12 amino acids. CDR3 nucleotide sequence: TGTGCCAGCAGCCGTACAGGGGTCGAGCAGTACTTC. Its translation is CASSRTGVEQYF.

V gene TRBV2 combines with J gene TRBJ2-7; D possibly corresponds to TRBD2 (6 bases). CDR3 length equals 13 residues. V was trimmed by 8 bases and J by 3 bases, leaving 14 bases between them. Germline V lookup: CDR1 SNHLY, CDR2 FYNNEI. CDR3 sequence: CASFGREDYEQYF. The CDR3, as DNA: TGTGCCAGCTTTGGCAGGGAGGACTACGAGCAGTACTTC.

This chain uses TRBV12-5 with TRBJ2-6; no clear D. Germline lookup yields CDR1 LGHNT and CDR2 FRNRAP. Trimming cost V 0 bases and J 0 bases, with 18 bases left between them. CDR3 length: 20 residues. CDR3 loop: CASGLVGPHCRSSGANVLTF. The CDR3 DNA follows: TGTGCTAGTGGTTTGGTGGGCCCTCACTGCCGAAGCTCTGGGGCCAACGTCCTGACTTTC.

The CDR3 loop is CASSVGTSGRGEQFF. The DNA of the CDR3 is TGTGCCAGCAGCGTGGGGACTAGCGGGAGGGGGGAGCAGTTCTTC. The gene calls are TRBV9 and TRBJ2-1; 16 positions agree with TRBD2. Germline CDR1 SGDLS, CDR2 YYNGEE. The CDR3 contains 15 residues. Trimming removed 2 bases from V and 10 bases from J; junction bases left unmatched: 3.

The V and J genes are TRBV7-9 and TRBJ2-3, with 8 bases that match TRBD2. Trimming cost V 2 bases and J 2 bases; bases outside gene matches: 15. The germline V gene has CDR1 SEHNR and CDR2 FQNEAQ (reference sequence). This CDR3 contains 19 residues. The CDR3 here is CASSLTSSGYPLPTDTQYF. DNA for the CDR3: TGTGCCAGCAGCTTAACCTCTAGCGGGTACCCCCTCCCCACAGATACGCAGTATTTT.

V and J are TRBV9 and TRBJ2-3; TRBD2 matches 8 bases. V dropped 4 bases and J dropped 1; count of bases not matched to a gene: 2. CDR1 is SGDLS and CDR2 is YYNGEE in the germline V gene. The CDR3 contains 14 residues. The CDR3 is CASSQAGGTDTQYF. The DNA for the CDR3 is TGTGCCAGCAGCCAAGCGGGGGGCACAGATACGCAGTATTTT.

The J gene is TRBJ1-2, the V gene TRBV19, with D tentatively TRBD1 (5 bases). Deletions cut 6 bases from V and 4 bases from J, with 15 bases between. Germline CDR1 reads LNHDA; CDR2 reads SQIVND (reference sequence). The CDR3 is made up of 14 amino acids. CDR3 amino acids: CASRNFQGGYGYTF. For the CDR3, the DNA is TGTGCCAGTAGGAACTTCCAGGGTGGCTATGGCTACACCTTC.

The rearrangement joins TRBV27 to TRBJ2-1; 11 bases are shared with TRBD2. In germline, CDR1 is MNHEY, CDR2 SMNVEV (reference sequence). The CDR3 extends over 15 amino acids. V was clipped by 3 bases and J by 8 bases; unmatched bases: 6. This CDR3 reads CASSFSSGRQDEQFF. CDR3 sequence (DNA): TGTGCCAGCAGTTTTTCTAGCGGGAGGCAGGATGAGCAGTTCTTC.

This clone was observed a handful of times. This chain joins TRBV28 and TRBJ1-4; D is undetermined. Deletions cut 7 bases from V and 8 bases from J, with 20 bases between. In germline, CDR1 is MDHEN, CDR2 SYDVKM. There are 15 residues in the CDR3. This chain's CDR3 is CASTRWPRVGEKLFF. Written as DNA, the CDR3 is TGTGCCAGCACGAGATGGCCGCGGGTAGGCGAAAAACTGTTTTTT.

The chain recombines TRBV5-1 with TRBJ2-3; 7 bases line up with TRBD2. CDR3 size: 15 residues. The germline V gene encodes CDR1 SGHRS and CDR2 YFSETQ. The V and J ends lost 6 bases and 5 bases, in that order; junction bases with no gene match: 12. The CDR3 DNA is TGCGCCAGCACCCGGGGGGTCCGGGTGCAAGATACGCAGTATTTT. Its protein is CASTRGVRVQDTQYF.

As for this clone: The identical CDR3 is also encoded by other nucleotide sequences in the sample. The rearrangement joins TRBV9 to TRBJ2-5; weak D call: TRBD2 (6 bases). V shed 2 bases and J shed 3 bases, with 14 bases lying between them. The CDR3 consists of 15 residues. The germline CDR1 and CDR2 sequences are SGDLS and YYNGEE. The chain's CDR3 is CASSVAGTGEETQYF. The CDR3 DNA sequence: TGTGCCAGCAGCGTCGCCGGGACTGGAGAAGAGACCCAGTACTTC.

CDR3 bases: TGCGCCAGCAGCTGGCTAGCGGGAGGTAGTTACGAGCAGTACTTC. It codes for CASSWLAGGSYEQYF. The chain is built from TRBV5-1 and TRBJ2-7; TRBD2 agrees at 11 bases. CDR3 length: 15 residues. Trimming cost V 3 bases and J 4 bases; bases outside gene matches: 6. Germline CDR1 reads SGHRS; CDR2 reads YFSETQ.

This clone was seen more than once but under ten times. The chain uses TRBV28 and TRBJ1-2; 9 positions match TRBD1. The CDR3 sequence is 16 residues long. The germline V gene encodes CDR1 MDHEN and CDR2 SYDVKM. The junction had 11 bases not matched to a gene; V was cut back by 4 bases and J by 5 bases. The CDR3 spells CASSSGQGGYTYGYTF. DNA for the CDR3: TGTGCCAGCAGTTCGGGACAGGGTGGATATACTTATGGCTACACCTTC.